A selection of T cell receptor beta chains follows, all from one sample in a study of blood T cell repertoires in COVID-19. The protocol was immunoSEQ multiplex PCR, while the TCRdb copy is restricted to in-frame clones and leaves out a portion. The table includes roughly 100,000 clones, around 86% detected once. What was sequenced was peripheral blood. The receptor set was obtained from a man aged 50 to 60 with acute or convalescent COVID-19. The conserved cysteine and the conserved F or W are not part of the CDR3 here.

>TRBJ1-1|TRBV27
ASSLSGAAGAF
>TRBJ2-3|TRBV4-2
ASSQLARSTDTQY
>TRBJ2-1|TRBV11-3
ASSFGGSSYNEQF
>TRBJ2-7|TRBV11-2
ASSLIRDRAHEQY
>TRBJ2-3|TRBV29-1
SVSWGADTQY
>TRBJ2-4|TRBV7-9
ASSTRQGISVNIQY
>TRBJ2-1|TRBV14
ASSPGTGFLYNEQF
>TRBJ2-3|TRBV18
ASSREAGGQTDTQY
>TRBJ2-5|TRBV28
ASSSITSGRGFRLETQY
>TRBJ1-2|TRBV2
ASSETRDQDGYT
>TRBJ1-1|TRBV3-1/TRBV3-2
ASSAGGRTEAF
>TRBJ2-7|TRBV19
ASQSGLNYEQY
>TRBJ2-1|TRBV19
ASSIPGAYNEQF
>TRBJ2-5|TRBV27
ASSLTGSQETQY
>TRBJ2-7|TRBV12-5
ASGPPTGTSKYEQY
>TRBJ2-1|TRBV7-2
ASSLDRVSSEQF
>TRBJ2-1|TRBV30
AWTERNEQF
>TRBJ2-1|TRBV9
ASSSLADSSYNEQF
>TRBJ2-1|TRBV7-9
ASSLGQAGTSNEQF
>TRBJ1-4|TRBV2
ASSGVATNEKLF
>TRBJ1-1|TRBV30
AWSGLSTINTEAF
>TRBJ2-1|TRBV2
ASSEISGPYNEQF
>TRBJ2-2|TRBV6-5
ASKRLVGGGELF
>TRBJ2-1|TRBV27
ASSLAGVPYNEQF
>TRBJ2-4|TRBV2
ASSESRAAKNIQY